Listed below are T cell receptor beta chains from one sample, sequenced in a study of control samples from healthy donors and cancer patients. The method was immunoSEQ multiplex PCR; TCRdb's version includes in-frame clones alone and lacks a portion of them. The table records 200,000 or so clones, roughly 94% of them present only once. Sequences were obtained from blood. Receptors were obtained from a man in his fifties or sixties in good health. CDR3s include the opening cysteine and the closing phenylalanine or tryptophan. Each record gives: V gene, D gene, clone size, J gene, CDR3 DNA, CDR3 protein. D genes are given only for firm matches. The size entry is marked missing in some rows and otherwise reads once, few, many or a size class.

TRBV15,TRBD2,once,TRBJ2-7,TGTGCCACCGGCCGCACGGGGGGGGCGGGGGAGCAGTACTTC,CATGRTGGAGEQYF
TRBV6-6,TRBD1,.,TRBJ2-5,TGTGCCAGCAGTCCCAGACAGGGGAAGGGAGAGACCCAGTACTTC,CASSPRQGKGETQYF
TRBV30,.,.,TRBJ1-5,TGTGCCTGGAGTGTGGGGGCCAGGGGCAATCAGCCCCAGCATTTT,CAWSVGARGNQPQHF
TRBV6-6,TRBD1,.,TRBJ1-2,TGTGCCAGCAGTTATGGGACAGGGATGGGCTACACCTTC,CASSYGTGMGYTF
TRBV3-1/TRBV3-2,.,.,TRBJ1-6,TGTGCCAGCAGCCAAGCGTCCCTGCTCGATAATTCACCCCTCCACTTT,CASSQASLLDNSPLHF
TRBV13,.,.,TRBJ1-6,TGTGCCAGCAGCTTTGGCGACAGATTCTATAATTCACCCCTCCACTTT,CASSFGDRFYNSPLHF
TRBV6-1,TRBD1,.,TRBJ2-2,TGTGCCAGCAGTCCCGACAGGGCGACCGGGGAGCTGTTTTTT,CASSPDRATGELFF
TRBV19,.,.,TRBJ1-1,TGTGCCAGTAGTATAATATTGGCAGGAGGGAGAGTGAACACTGAAGCTTTCTTT,CASSIILAGGRVNTEAFF
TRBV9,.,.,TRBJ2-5,TGTGCCAGCAGCGTAACCAGTTACCAAGAGACCCAGTACTTC,CASSVTSYQETQYF
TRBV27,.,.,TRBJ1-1,TGTGCCAGCAGTTCACATACCGGGCGGGGGGCTTGGGACACTGAAGCTTTCTTT,CASSSHTGRGAWDTEAFF
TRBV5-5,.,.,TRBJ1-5,TGTGCCAGCCCCGGGTGCGGAGGTTCGGGCAATCAGCCCCAGCATTTT,CASPGCGGSGNQPQHF
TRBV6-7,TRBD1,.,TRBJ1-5,TGTGCCAGCAGTCAGACAGGGAGCTTGATTAGCAATCAGCCCCAGCATTTT,CASSQTGSLISNQPQHF
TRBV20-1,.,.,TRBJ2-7,TGCAGTGCTAGTAACGGGGGCTCAACCTACGAGCAGTACTTC,CSASNGGSTYEQYF
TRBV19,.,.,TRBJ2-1,TGTGCTTCCTCGGCGGTGTGGGACAATGAGCAGTTCTTC,CASSAVWDNEQFF
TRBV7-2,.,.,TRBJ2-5,TGTGCCAGCAGCTCCGGGTTTAGGGAGACCCAGTACTTC,CASSSGFRETQYF
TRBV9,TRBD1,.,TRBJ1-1,TGTGCCAGCAGCGCCCGGGAGAGGGGGCGGACTGAAGCTTTCTTT,CASSARERGRTEAFF
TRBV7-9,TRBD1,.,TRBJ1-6,TGTGCCAGCAGCATACAGGGGCCCGGGGCCCTCCACTTT,CASSIQGPGALHF
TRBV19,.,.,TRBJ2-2,TGTGCCAGTAGCAGGGGAGGTGCGGACACCGGGGAGCTGTTTTTT,CASSRGGADTGELFF
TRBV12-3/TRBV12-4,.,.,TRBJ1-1,TGTGCCAGCAGCTTAGCGGGGAACACTGAAGCTTTCTTT,CASSLAGNTEAFF
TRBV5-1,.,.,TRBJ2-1,TGCGCCAGCAGCTTGAGAGTGGTTGGGCCACCCTCCTACAATGAGCAGTTCTTC,CASSLRVVGPPSYNEQFF
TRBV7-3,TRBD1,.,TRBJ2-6,TGTGCCAGCAGCCCGGAAGGACAGGGGGCTATGGCCAACGTCCTGACTTTC,CASSPEGQGAMANVLTF
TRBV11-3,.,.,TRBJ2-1,TGTGCCAGCAGCCTCCAGTCCAATGAGCAGTTCTTC,CASSLQSNEQFF
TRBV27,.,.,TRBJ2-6,TGTGCCAGCAGTTTATACACGGGCTCTGGGGCCAACGTCCTGACTTTC,CASSLYTGSGANVLTF
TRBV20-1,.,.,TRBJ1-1,TGCAGTGCCAATTTTGGGGTAGGAGCTTTCTTT,CSANFGVGAFF